This T cell receptor (beta chain) came from a study of vaccination and CD4 T cells after COVID-19. General study results and limits: From approximately 21 to 40, the median of SARS-CoV-2-reactive clonotypes rose without reaching significance. Relatively small numbers of convalescent patients were studied, with no early post-infection timepoints included. Looking at convalescent patients, a median roughly 83% of reactive clones were present only post-vaccination.

Trimming pared 6 bases from V and 0 bases from J, leaving 8 bases between. The CDR3 spans 13 residues. Germline V lookup: CDR1 MNHEY, CDR2 SMNVEV (reference sequence). In this sample, this clonotype turned up a few times. What it binds is not known. Sequenced with the Oncomine TCR Beta short-read assay was DNA taken from cultured CD4+ T cells. TCRdb independently ran MiXCR on the PCR reads; one entry per CDR3 protein. The sample includes under 20,000 distinct CDR3 sequences, approximately 49% of them seen just once. Specified treatment: 10-day PBMC culture with coronavirus spike peptide pools or control peptides (ViraFEST assay).

The rearrangement links TRBV27 to TRBJ2-5; D gene unclear. Sequenced material: CD4+ T cells from blood, cultured in vitro. This TCR was sampled from a human donor who had recovered from COVID-19. In DNA form, the CDR3 reads TGTGCCAGCAGCTCTCCGTACCAAGAGACCCAGTACTTC. Translation: CASSSPYQETQYF.